The 17 T cell receptor beta chains given below trace back to one sample, sequenced in a study of blood T cell repertoires in COVID-19 (dated by TCRdb to 2018 to 2020). The protocol used for the library was the immunoSEQ multiplex PCR assay. Here the immuneACCESS table is served through TCRdb, limited to in-frame sequences with V and J called. Missing clones are a known gap in these copies; in checked studies unresolved V genes cover under half, and the rest lacks a known reason. This sample is represented by about 120,000 clones; 80% to 90% of them were singletons. Approximately 1.5% of the sample is taken by the ten largest. Specimen: peripheral blood. The receptor set was obtained from a middle-aged man with acute or convalescent COVID-19.

This chain links TRBV3-1 (or the pseudogene TRBV3-2) with TRBJ2-7; 7 nucleotides agree with TRBD2. Germline values: CDR1 LGHDT, CDR2 YNNKEL (reference sequence). V shed 4 bases and J 7 bases; nucleotides not matched to a gene: 1. CDR3 length equals 11 residues. The CDR3 loop is CASSLGGEQYF. CDR3 in DNA: TGTGCCAGCAGCCTCGGGGGGGAGCAGTACTTC.

The CDR3 DNA sequence: TGTGCCAGCAGCGTACAGGGACTTGTCGGTGAAAAACTGTTTTTT. Its translation: CASSVQGLVGEKLFF. The V and J genes are TRBV9 and TRBJ1-4; a possible D gene is TRBD1 (5 bases). Germline CDR1 reads SGDLS; CDR2 reads YYNGEE. Trimming cost V 1 base and J 7 bases, with 14 bases left between them. This CDR3 has 15 amino acids.

To note about this clone: At the DNA level, this CDR3 is encoded by other sequences in the same sample as well. The chain couples TRBV4-2 to TRBJ2-7; D is perhaps TRBD1 (6 bases). This CDR3 contains 16 residues. From germline, CDR1 is LGHNA and CDR2 YNFKEQ. V dropped 0 bases and J dropped 0 bases, with 12 bases sitting between them. Here the CDR3 DNA reads TGTGCCAGCAGCCAAGAAGGGGGAGCGAGCTCCTACGAGCAGTACTTC. Translating gives CASSQEGGASSYEQYF.

The chain couples TRBV25-1 to TRBJ1-2, with 9 bases that match TRBD1. The V gene end was trimmed by 5 bases and the J gene end by 8 bases; junction bases not matched to a gene: 9. The CDR3 totals 14 residues. The V gene's germline CDR1 is MGHDK and CDR2 SYGVNS. CDR3 residues: CASSLKTGGRGYTF. The CDR3 DNA reads as TGTGCCAGCAGTCTCAAGACAGGGGGAAGAGGCTACACCTTC.

The J gene is TRBJ1-2, the V gene TRBV6-1, with no clear D. V lost 3 bases, J lost 8 bases, and 10 bases lay in between. The length of the CDR3 is 12 residues. Looked up from germline, CDR1 is MNHNS and CDR2 is SASEGT. CDR3 sequence: CASSDLAWGYTF. The CDR3 coding sequence is TGTGCCAGCAGTGATTTGGCTTGGGGCTACACCTTC.

The V and J genes are TRBV7-8 and TRBJ2-1; 11 nucleotides agree with TRBD2. From germline, CDR1 is SGHVS and CDR2 FQNEAQ. J gave up 6 bases and V 2 bases, and 6 bases lay outside the gene matches. The CDR3 runs to 16 residues. CDR3 region: CASSLTSGRWSNEQFF. CDR3 in DNA: TGTGCCAGCAGCTTAACTAGCGGGAGATGGAGCAATGAGCAGTTCTTC. Using reference TRBV7-8 and TRBJ2-1 for the parts outside the CDR3, the full variable domain is GAGVSQSPRYKVAKRGQDVALRCDPISGHVSLFWYQQALGQGPEFLTYFQNEAQLDKSGLPSDRFFAERPEGSVSTLKIQRTQQEDSAVYLCASSLTSGRWSNEQFFGPGTRLTVL.

V and J are TRBV2 and TRBJ2-1; 10 positions agree with TRBD2. Trimming removed 5 bases from V and 4 bases from J; junction bases left unmatched: 2. Germline CDR1 reads SNHLY; CDR2 reads FYNNEI. The CDR3 is 14 amino acids. The CDR3 spells CASSSGRVYNEQFF. CDR3 sequence (DNA): TGTGCCAGCAGTAGCGGGAGGGTTTACAATGAGCAGTTCTTC.

This clone was detected once. The V call is TRBV18, the J call TRBJ2-3, with TRBD2 matching over 9 bases. In germline, CDR1 is KGHSH, CDR2 LQKENI. This CDR3 contains 15 residues. V dropped 5 bases and J dropped 6; count of bases not matched to a gene: 9. The CDR3 loop reads CASSASGVKLDTQYF. CDR3 nucleotides: TGTGCCAGCTCAGCTAGCGGGGTAAAACTGGATACGCAGTATTTT.

The chain carries TRBV4-2 and TRBJ2-3; TRBD2 aligns across 7 bases. Germline V gene sequence: CDR1 LGHNA, CDR2 YNFKEQ. The CDR3 sequence is 17 residues long. V dropped 3 bases and J dropped 1; count of bases not matched to a gene: 10. The CDR3 region has the DNA TGTGCCAGCAGCCACACTCCCCTGGGGGGGGGCACAGATACGCAGTATTTT. Translated: CASSHTPLGGGTDTQYF.

In its sample, this clone was seen once. V and J are TRBV24-1 and TRBJ2-1; possible D gene TRBD2, 5 bases. V was shortened by 4 bases and J by 8 bases, with 11 bases between the two germline ends. The CDR3 extends over 13 amino acids. Germline CDR1 and CDR2: KGHDR and SFDVKD. The CDR3 nucleotides are TGTGCCACCAGTGAGCTAGCCCACCATGAGCAGTTCTTC. Translation gives CATSELAHHEQFF.

The rearrangement links TRBV19 to TRBJ1-5, with a possible D match to TRBD1 (6 bases). The CDR3 loop spans 15 amino acids. With 3 bases removed from V and 8 bases from J, the gap between germline ends came to 17 bases. Germline CDR1 LNHDA, CDR2 SQIVND (reference sequence). The CDR3: CASSMQPLPGEPQHF. CDR3 DNA sequence: TGTGCCAGTAGTATGCAACCGCTCCCAGGGGAGCCCCAGCATTTT.

This chain links TRBV5-1 with TRBJ2-3, with 9 bases that match TRBD1. Germline loops: CDR1 SGHRS, CDR2 YFSETQ. With 4 bases clipped from V and 3 bases from J, the junction kept 9 bases outside the gene matches. This CDR3 region has 16 residues. CDR3 residues: CASSPTGTGRTDTQYF. The CDR3 coding sequence is TGCGCCAGCAGCCCTACCGGGACAGGGAGAACAGATACGCAGTATTTT.

V usage is TRBV6-1 and J usage is TRBJ1-6; TRBD1 matches at 7 bases. There are 15 residues in the CDR3. The germline V gene has CDR1 MNHNS and CDR2 SASEGT. V dropped 3 bases and J dropped 4; count of bases not matched to a gene: 3. The CDR3 bases are TGTGCCAGCAGTGACCGGGACAGTTATAATTCACCCCTCCACTTT. Translated, it gives CASSDRDSYNSPLHF.

The chain carries TRBV12-3 or TRBV12-4 and TRBJ2-7, with D possibly being TRBD1 (6 bases). The CDR3 runs 13 residues. Trimming stripped 5 bases from V and 1 base from J, with 9 bases between. The CDR3 DNA is TGTGCCAGCAGTCTAGGACAGTCCTACGAGCAGTACTTC. It specifies CASSLGQSYEQYF.

A note on this clone: This sample also contains other DNA sequences that code for the same CDR3. The J gene is TRBJ2-1, the V gene TRBV9; 10 bases are shared with TRBD2. The germline gives CDR1 SGDLS, CDR2 YYNGEE. The length of the CDR3 is 15 residues. V trimming: 4 bases; J trimming: 4 bases; junction bases outside the gene matches: 5. For the CDR3, the DNA is TGTGCCAGCAGCCCCGGGACTAGCGCTTACAATGAGCAGTTCTTC. Its translation is CASSPGTSAYNEQFF.

This sequence joins TRBV5-6 and TRBJ1-6; TRBD1 matches 9 bases. Germline trimming cut 3 bases from V and 11 bases from J; bases unmatched to any gene: 6. Per the germline V gene, CDR1 is SGHDT and CDR2 is YYEEEE. This CDR3 spans 14 amino acids. The CDR3 DNA reads as TGTGCCAGCAGCTGGTGGGACAGGGTTGCACCCCTCCACTTT. Amino acid sequence: CASSWWDRVAPLHF.

The rearrangement uses TRBV5-4 and TRBJ2-1; 7 bases are shared with TRBD1. The CDR3 is made up of 16 amino acids. Germline CDR1 SGHNT, CDR2 YYREEE (reference sequence). V was pared by 0 bases and J by 7 bases, with 10 bases of the junction left unmatched. The chain's CDR3 is CASSLGQRGRTNEQFF. The CDR3 nucleotides are TGTGCCAGCAGCTTGGGACAAAGGGGGCGGACGAATGAGCAGTTCTTC.